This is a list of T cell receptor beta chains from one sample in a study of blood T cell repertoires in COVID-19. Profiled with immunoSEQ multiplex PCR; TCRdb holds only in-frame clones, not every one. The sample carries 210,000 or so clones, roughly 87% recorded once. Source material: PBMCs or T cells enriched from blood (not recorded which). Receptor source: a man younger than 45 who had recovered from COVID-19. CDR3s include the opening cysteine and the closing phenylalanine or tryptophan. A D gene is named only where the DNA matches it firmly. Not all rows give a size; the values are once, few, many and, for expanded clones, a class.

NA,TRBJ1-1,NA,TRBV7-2,TGTGCCAGCAGTGGACAGTTGAACACTGAAGCTTTCTTT,CASSGQLNTEAFF
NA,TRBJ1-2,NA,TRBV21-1,TGTGCCAGCAGCACCAGGGGGGACTACAGGGGGCGCGATGGCTACACCTTC,CASSTRGDYRGRDGYTF
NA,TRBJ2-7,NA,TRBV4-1,TGCGCCAGCAGCCAAGCGGCTGGCGGGATCCTATCCTACGAGCAGTACTTC,CASSQAAGGILSYEQYF
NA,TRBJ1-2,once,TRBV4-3,TGCGCCAGCAGCTCTCCCGGCAAGGGACTCTATGGCTACACCTTC,CASSSPGKGLYGYTF
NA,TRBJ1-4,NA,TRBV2,TGTGCCAGCAGGAGGGACTCCGGACTGTTTTTT,CASRRDSGLFF
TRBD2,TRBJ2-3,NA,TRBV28,TGTGCCAGCAGGGATGGACTAGCGGGAGCAAGCTCAGCACCGCAGTATTTT,CASRDGLAGASSAPQYF
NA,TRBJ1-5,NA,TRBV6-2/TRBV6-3,TGTGCCAGCAGCCACGTTGGGAGGGACCATCAGCCCCAGCATTTT,CASSHVGRDHQPQHF
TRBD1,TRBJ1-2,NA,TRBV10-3,TGTGCCATCAGTGCTTCGAGACAGGGTTCTAGCGGCTACACCTTC,CAISASRQGSSGYTF
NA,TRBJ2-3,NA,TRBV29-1,TGCACCACTGGCCTGGGGACTAGCACAGATACGCAGTATTTT,CTTGLGTSTDTQYF
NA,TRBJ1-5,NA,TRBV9,TGTGCCAGCAGCGCCGCAGGTTACGGTCAGCCCCAGCATTTT,CASSAAGYGQPQHF
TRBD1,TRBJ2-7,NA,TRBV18,TGTGCCAGCTCACCAGGACAGGGGTTATACGAGCAGTACTTC,CASSPGQGLYEQYF
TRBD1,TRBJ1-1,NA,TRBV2,TGTGCCAGCAGGGGACAGGGCGACACTGAAGCTTTCTTT,CASRGQGDTEAFF
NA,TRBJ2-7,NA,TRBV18,TGTGCCAGCTCACCAGTAGCTTCCTACGAGCAGTACTTC,CASSPVASYEQYF
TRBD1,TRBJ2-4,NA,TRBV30,TGTGCCTGGAGTGTAGGTCCGACAGGGATGAACTTC,CAWSVGPTGMNF
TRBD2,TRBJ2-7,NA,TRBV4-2,TGTGCCAGCAGCCTAGCGGGAGCGGGAGAGCAGTACTTC,CASSLAGAGEQYF
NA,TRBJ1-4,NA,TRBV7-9,TGTGCCAGCACCAAACCCTACGGTGAAAAACTGTTTTTT,CASTKPYGEKLFF
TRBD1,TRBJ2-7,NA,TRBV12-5,TGTGCTAGTGGCAAAAATCCCGGGACAGGATTTCCCGAGCAGTACTTC,CASGKNPGTGFPEQYF
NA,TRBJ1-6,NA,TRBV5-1,TGCGCCAGCAGCTTGGGAGGAGGTTCACCCCTCCACTTT,CASSLGGGSPLHF
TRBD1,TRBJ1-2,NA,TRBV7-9,TGTGCCAGCAGCTTAGGCCTGGGACAGGAATTCACCTTC,CASSLGLGQEFTF
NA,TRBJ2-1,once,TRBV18,TGTGCCAGCTCACCTGCTGGGGGGAATGAGCAGTTCTTC,CASSPAGGNEQFF
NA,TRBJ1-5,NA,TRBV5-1,TGCGCCAGCAGCCCTCTAGGATATAGCAATCAGCCCCAGCATTTT,CASSPLGYSNQPQHF
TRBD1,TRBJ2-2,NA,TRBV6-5,TGTGCCAGCAGACCCGGGACAGTGAACACCGGGGAGCTGTTTTTT,CASRPGTVNTGELFF
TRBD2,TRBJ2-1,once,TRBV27,TGTGCCAGCAGTTTAGGGGGGGTAGGGTCCAATGAGCAGTTCTTC,CASSLGGVGSNEQFF
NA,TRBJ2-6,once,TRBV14,TGTGCCAGCAGCCAAGCATCTGGGGCCAACGTCCTGACTTTC,CASSQASGANVLTF